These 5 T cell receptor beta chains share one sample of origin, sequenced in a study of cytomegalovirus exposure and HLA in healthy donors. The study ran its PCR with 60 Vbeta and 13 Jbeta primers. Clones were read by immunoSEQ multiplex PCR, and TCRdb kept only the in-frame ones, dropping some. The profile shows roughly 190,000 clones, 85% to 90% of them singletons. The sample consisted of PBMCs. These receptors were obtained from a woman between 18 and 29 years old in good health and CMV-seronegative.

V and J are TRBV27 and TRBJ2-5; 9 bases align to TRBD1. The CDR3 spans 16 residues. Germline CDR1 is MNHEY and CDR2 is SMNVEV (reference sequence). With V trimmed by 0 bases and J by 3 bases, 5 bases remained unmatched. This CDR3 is CASSLSRDRDEETQYF. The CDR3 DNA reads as TGTGCCAGCAGTTTATCCCGGGACAGGGATGAAGAGACCCAGTACTTC.

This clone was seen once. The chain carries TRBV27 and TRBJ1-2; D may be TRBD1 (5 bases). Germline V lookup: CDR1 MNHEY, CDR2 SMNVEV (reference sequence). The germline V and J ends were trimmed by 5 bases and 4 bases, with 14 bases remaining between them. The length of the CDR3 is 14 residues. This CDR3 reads CASSVVGRGYGYTF. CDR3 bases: TGTGCCAGCAGTGTCGTGGGAAGGGGCTATGGCTACACCTTC.

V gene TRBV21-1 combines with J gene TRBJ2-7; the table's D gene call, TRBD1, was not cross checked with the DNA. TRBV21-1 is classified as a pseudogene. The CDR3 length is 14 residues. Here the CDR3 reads CASSPGQSFYEQYF. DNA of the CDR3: TGTGCCAGCAGCCCGGGACAGAGCTTCTACGAGCAGTACTTC.

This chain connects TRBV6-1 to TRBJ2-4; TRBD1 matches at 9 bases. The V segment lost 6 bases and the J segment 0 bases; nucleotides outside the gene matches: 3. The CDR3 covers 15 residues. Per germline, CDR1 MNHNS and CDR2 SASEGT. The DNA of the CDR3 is TGTGCCAGCAGCGAACAGGGGGCAGCCAAAAACATTCAGTACTTC. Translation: CASSEQGAAKNIQYF.

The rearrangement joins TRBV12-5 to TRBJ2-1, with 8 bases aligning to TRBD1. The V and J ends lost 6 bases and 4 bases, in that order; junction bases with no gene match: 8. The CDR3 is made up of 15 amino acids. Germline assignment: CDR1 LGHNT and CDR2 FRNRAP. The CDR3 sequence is CASGPGTGAYNEQFF. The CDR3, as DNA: TGTGCTAGTGGACCCGGGACAGGTGCTTACAATGAGCAGTTCTTC.